The clone carrying this T cell receptor (beta chain) appeared a few times. Construction of TCR beta libraries relied on iRepertoire HTBI primers and on Arm-PCR targeting CDR3 regions. TCRdb analysed the multiplex PCR reads with MiXCR anew, one entry per CDR3 protein. The sample shows a few hundred thousand distinct CDR3 sequences, 14% of them seen only once. Documented time point: newly diagnosed GD, antithyroid drugs for less than 3 months. Following extraction of RNA from PBMCs, that RNA was used to make the TCR library. This specimen comes from a study of regulatory T cells in long-lasting Graves disease. This CDR3 region has 13 residues. The V and J ends lost 5 bases and 7 bases, in that order; junction bases with no gene match: 7. Germline CDR1 and CDR2: MGHRA and YSYEKL. Separately, the same data were catalogued under a study of T cells in Graves' hyperthyroidism and ophthalmopathy. That work contributes: First-round RT-PCR of the TCR CDR3 relied on the HTBI primer set.

This TCR was sampled from a woman in her 50s with Graves disease. The V gene is TRBV4-1, the J gene TRBJ1-1, with 7 bases aligning to TRBD1. The sequencing here drew on peripheral blood mononuclear cells (PBMCs), taken at new diagnosis, from a patient treated with antithyroid drugs. DNA of the CDR3: TGCGCCAGCAGCGAACAGGGGATCAGTGAAGCTTTCTTT. As protein: CASSEQGISEAFF.